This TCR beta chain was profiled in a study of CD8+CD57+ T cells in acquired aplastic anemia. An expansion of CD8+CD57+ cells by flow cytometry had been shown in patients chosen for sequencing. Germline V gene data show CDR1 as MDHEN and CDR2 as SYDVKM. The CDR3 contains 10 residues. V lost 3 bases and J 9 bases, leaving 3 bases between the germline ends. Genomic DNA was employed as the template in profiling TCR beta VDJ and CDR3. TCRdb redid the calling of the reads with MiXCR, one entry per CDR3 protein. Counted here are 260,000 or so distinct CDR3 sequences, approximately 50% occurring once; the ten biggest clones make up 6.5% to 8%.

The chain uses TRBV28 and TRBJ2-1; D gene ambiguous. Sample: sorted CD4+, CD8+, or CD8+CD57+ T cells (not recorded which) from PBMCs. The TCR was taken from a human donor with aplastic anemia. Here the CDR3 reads CASSFGEQFF. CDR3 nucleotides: TGTGCCAGCAGTTTTGGTGAGCAGTTCTTC.